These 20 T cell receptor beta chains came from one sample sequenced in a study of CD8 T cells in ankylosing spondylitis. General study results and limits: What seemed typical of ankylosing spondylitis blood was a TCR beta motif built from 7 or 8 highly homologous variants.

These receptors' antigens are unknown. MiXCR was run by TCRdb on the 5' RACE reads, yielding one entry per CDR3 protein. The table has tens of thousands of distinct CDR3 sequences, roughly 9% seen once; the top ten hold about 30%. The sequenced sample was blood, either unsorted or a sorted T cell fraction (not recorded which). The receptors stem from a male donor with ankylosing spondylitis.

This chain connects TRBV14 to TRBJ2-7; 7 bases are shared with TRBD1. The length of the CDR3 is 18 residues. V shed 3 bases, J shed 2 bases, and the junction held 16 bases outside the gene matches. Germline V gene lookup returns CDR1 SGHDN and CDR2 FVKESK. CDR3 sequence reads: CASSHLSPSGQETYEQYF. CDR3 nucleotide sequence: TGTGCCAGCAGCCATCTGTCCCCTTCCGGACAGGAGACCTACGAGCAGTACTTC.

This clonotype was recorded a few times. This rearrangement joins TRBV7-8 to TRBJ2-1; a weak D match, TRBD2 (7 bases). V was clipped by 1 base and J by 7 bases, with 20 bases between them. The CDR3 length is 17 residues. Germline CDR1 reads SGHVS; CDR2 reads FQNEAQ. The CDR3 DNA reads TGTGCCAGCAGCTTAGGGTGGGGGCTAGCGGACTTGAATGAGCAGTTCTTC. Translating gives CASSLGWGLADLNEQFF.

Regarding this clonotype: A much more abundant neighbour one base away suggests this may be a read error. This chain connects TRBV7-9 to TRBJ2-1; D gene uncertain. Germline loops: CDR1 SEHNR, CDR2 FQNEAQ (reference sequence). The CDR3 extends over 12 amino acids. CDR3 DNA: TGTGCCAACAGCTTTCGGATCGATGAGCAGTTCTTC. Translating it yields CANSFRIDEQFF.

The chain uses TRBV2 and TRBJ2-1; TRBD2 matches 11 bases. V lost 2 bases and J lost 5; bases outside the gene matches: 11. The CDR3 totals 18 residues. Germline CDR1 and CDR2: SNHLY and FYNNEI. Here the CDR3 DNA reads TGTGCCAGCAGTGAAATTGGGGGGACTAGCGGATTTCACAATGAGCAGTTCTTC. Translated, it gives CASSEIGGTSGFHNEQFF.

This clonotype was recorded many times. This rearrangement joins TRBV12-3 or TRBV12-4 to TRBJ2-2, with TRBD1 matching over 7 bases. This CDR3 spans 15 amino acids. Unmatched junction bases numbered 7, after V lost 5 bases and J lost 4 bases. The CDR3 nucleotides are TGTGCCAGCAGTGATCGACAGGGCGCCACCGGGGAGCTGTTTTTT. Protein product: CASSDRQGATGELFF.

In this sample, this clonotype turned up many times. The CDR3 coding sequence is TGTGCCAGCAGTTTAACGCGAGACAGACCCTCTGAAGCTTTCTTT. Protein product: CASSLTRDRPSEAFF. The chain recombines TRBV28 with TRBJ1-1; D perhaps matches TRBD1 (5 bases). Between the trimmed V and J ends, which lost 2 bases and 6 bases, there was a span of 16 bases. Germline values: CDR1 MDHEN, CDR2 SYDVKM. CDR3 size: 15 residues.

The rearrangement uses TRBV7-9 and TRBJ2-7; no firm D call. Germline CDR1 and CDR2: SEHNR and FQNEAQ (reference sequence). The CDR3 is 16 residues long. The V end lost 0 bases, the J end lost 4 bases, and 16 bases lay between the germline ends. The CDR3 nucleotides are TGTGCCAGCAGCTTAGCCCCCCAATCTGGACGATACGAGCAGTACTTC. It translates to CASSLAPQSGRYEQYF.

The CDR3 here is CASSLKHPSGGAETQYF. CDR3 sequence (DNA): TGTGCCAGCAGCTTAAAGCATCCTTCGGGGGGTGCAGAGACCCAGTACTTC. The rearrangement joins TRBV7-6 to TRBJ2-5, with 7 bases matching TRBD2. Germline lookup yields CDR1 SGHVS and CDR2 FNYEAQ. The V segment lost 2 bases and the J segment 4 bases; nucleotides outside the gene matches: 13. The CDR3 contains 17 residues.

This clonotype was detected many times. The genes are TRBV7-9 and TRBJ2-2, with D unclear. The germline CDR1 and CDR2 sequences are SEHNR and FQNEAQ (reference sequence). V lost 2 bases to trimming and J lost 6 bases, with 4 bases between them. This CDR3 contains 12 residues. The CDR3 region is CASSLNAGELFF. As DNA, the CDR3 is TGTGCCAGCAGCTTAAATGCCGGGGAGCTGTTTTTT.

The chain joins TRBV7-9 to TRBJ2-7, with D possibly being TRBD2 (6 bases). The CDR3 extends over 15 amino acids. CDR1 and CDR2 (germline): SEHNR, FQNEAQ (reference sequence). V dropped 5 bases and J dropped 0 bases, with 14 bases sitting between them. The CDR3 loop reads CASSPSSGPSYEQYV. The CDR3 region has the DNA TGTGCCAGCAGCCCGAGTAGCGGACCCTCCTACGAGCAGTACGTC.

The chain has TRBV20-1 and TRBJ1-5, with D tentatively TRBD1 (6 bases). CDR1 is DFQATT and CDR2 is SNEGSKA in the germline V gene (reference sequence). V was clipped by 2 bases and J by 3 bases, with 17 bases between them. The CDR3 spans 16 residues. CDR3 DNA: TGCAGTGCTAGACTCCTGGACAGCTCCGCCAATCAGCCCCAGCATTTT. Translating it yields CSARLLDSSANQPQHF.

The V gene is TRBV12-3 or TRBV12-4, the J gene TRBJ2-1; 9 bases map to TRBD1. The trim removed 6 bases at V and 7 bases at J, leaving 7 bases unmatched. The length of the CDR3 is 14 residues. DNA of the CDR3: TGTGCCAGCAGCCCGACAGGGGGAAGGAATGAGCAGTTCTTC. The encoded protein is CASSPTGGRNEQFF.

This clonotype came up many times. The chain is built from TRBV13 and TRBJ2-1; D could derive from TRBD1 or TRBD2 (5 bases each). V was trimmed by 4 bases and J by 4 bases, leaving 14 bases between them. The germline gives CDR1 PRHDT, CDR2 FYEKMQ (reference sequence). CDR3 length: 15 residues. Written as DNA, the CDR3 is TGTGCCAGCAGCTACCCCAACGAGGGGTACAATGAGCAGTTCTTC. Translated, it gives CASSYPNEGYNEQFF.

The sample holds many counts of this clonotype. The CDR3 nucleotides are TGCGCCAGCAGCCCCCGAGGGGGGATCACTGAAGCTTTCTTT. Amino acids: CASSPRGGITEAFF. V is TRBV5-1 and J is TRBJ1-1, with D perhaps TRBD1 (6 bases). This CDR3 is built from 14 residues. Germline assignment: CDR1 SGHRS and CDR2 YFSETQ. Trimming pared 4 bases from V and 4 bases from J, leaving 14 bases between.

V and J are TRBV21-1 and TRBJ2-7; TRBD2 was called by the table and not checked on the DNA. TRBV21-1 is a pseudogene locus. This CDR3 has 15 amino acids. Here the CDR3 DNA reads TGTGCCAGCAGCAGGGGACTAGCGGAGAGTTACGAGCAGTACGTC. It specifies CASSRGLAESYEQYV.

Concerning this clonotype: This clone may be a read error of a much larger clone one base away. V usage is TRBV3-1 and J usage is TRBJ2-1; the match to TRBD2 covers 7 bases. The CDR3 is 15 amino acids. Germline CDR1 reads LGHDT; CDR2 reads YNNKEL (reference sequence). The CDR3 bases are TGTGCCAGGAGCCAAGATCGACTAGCACACAATGAGCAGTTCTTC. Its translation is CARSQDRLAHNEQFF.

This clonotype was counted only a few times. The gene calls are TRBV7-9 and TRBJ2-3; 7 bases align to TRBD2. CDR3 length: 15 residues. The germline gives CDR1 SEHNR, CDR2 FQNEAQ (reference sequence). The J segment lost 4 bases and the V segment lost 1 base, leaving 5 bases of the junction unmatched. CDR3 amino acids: CASSLGGGPADTQYF. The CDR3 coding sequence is TGTGCCAGCAGCTTAGGGGGAGGGCCAGCAGATACGCAGTATTTT. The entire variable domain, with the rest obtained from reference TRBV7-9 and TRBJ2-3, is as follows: DTGVSQNPRHKITKRGQNVTFRCDPISEHNRLYWYRQTLGQGPEFLTYFQNEAQLEKSRLLSDRFSAERPKGSFSTLEIQRTEQGDSAMYLCASSLGGGPADTQYFGPGTRLTVL.

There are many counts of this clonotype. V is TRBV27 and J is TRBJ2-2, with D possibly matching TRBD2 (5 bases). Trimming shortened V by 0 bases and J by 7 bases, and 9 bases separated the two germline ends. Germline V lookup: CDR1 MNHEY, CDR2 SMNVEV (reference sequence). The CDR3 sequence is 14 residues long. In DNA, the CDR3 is TGTGCCAGCAGTTTATCGAGGGCAGTCGGGGAGCTGTTTTTT. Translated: CASSLSRAVGELFF.

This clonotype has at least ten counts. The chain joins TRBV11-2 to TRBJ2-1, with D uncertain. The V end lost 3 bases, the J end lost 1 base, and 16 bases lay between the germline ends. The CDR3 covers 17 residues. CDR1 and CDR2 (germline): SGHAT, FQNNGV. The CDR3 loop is CASSFRKGIRSYNEQFF. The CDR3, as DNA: TGTGCCAGCAGCTTCCGCAAGGGTATTCGGTCCTACAATGAGCAGTTCTTC.

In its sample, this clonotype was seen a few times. Here the CDR3 DNA reads TGTGCCAGCAGCTCGGGACTAGCGGGCTCAGATACGCAGTATTTT. It is translated as CASSSGLAGSDTQYF. The chain employs TRBV7-2 and TRBJ2-3; TRBD2 agrees at 12 bases. CDR3 size: 15 residues. Germline V gives CDR1 SGHTA, CDR2 FQGNSA. V trimming: 4 bases; J trimming: 4 bases; junction bases outside the gene matches: 3. The full variable domain, its missing parts supplied by reference TRBV7-2 and TRBJ2-3, is GAGVSQSPSNKVTEKGKDVELRCDPISGHTALYWYRQSLGQGLEFLIYFQGNSAPDKSGLPSDRFSAERTGGSVSTLTIQRTQQEDSAVYLCASSSGLAGSDTQYFGPGTRLTVL.